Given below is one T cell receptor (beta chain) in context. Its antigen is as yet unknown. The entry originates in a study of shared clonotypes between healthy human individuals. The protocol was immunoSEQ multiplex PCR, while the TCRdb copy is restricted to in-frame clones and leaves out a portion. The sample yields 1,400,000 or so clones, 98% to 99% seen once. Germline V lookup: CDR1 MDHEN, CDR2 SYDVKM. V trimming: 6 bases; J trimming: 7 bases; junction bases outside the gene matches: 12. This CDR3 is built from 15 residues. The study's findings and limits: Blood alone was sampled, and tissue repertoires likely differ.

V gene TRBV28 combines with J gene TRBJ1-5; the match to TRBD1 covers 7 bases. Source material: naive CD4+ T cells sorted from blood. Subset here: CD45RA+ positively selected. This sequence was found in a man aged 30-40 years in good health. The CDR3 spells CASSPGTEGRQPQHF. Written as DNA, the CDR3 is TGTGCCAGCAGCCCTGGGACAGAGGGTAGACAGCCCCAGCATTTT.